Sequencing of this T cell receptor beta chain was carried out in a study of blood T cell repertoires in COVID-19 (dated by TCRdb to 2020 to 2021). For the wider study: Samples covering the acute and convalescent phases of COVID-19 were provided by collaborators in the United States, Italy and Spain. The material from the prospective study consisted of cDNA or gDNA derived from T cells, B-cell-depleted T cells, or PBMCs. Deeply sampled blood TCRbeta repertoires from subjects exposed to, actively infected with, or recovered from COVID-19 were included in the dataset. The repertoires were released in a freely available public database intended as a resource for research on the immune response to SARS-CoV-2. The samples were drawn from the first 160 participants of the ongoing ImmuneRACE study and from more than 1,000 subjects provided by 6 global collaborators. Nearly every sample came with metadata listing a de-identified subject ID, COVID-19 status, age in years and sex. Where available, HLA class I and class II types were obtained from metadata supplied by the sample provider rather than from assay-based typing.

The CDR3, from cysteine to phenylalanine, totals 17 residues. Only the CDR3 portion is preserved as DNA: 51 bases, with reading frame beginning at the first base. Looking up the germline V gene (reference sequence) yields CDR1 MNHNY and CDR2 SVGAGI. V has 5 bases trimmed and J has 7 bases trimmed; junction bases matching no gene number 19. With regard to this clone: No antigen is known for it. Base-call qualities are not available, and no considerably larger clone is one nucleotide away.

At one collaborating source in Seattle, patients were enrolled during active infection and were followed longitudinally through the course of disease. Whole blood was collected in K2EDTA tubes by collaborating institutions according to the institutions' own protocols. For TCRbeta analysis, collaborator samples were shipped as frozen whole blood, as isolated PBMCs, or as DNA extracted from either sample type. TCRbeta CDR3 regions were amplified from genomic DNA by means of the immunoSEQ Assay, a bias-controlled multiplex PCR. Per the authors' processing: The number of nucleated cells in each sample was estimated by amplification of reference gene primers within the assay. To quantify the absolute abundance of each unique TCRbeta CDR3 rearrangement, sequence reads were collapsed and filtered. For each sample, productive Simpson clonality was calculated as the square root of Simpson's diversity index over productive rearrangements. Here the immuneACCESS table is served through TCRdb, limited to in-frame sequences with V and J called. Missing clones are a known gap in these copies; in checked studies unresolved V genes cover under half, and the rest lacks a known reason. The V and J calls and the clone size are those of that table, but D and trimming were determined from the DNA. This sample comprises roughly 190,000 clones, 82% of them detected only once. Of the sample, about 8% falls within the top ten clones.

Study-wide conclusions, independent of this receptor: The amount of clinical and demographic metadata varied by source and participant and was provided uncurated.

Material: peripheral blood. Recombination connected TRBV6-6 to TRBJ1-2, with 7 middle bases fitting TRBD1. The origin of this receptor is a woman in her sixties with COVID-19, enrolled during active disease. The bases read TGTGCCAGCAGTCAGAGGACAGGTGTGGAGGGGTTTTTTGGCTACACCTTC. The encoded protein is CASSQRTGVEGFFGYTF.